The rows below give T cell receptor beta chains drawn from one sample of a study of blood T cells in healthy people across ages. TCRdb itself ran the 5' RACE reads through MiXCR, one entry per CDR3 protein. This table holds around 1,500,000 distinct CDR3 sequences, 42% found once. The sample was blood. The receptors come from a woman aged 18-29 years in good health. CDR3s leave out the opening cysteine and the closing phenylalanine or tryptophan.

v_gene,j_gene,CDR3aa
TRBV6-5,TRBJ2-7,ATGTSGTYEQY
TRBV4-1,TRBJ2-7,ASSQKGDEQY
TRBV4-2,TRBJ1-1,ASSRPEGNSEAF
TRBV28,TRBJ2-7,ASSLEGARYEQY
TRBV7-2,TRBJ1-6,ASSLVGQGGSPLH
TRBV3-1,TRBJ2-2,ASSQFGGTRNTGELF
TRBV4-1,TRBJ2-3,ASSQEGRPTDTQY
TRBV3-1,TRBJ1-5,ASSQGLGNQPQH
TRBV7-9,TRBJ2-3,ASKRTDTQY
TRBV3-1,TRBJ1-1,ASSQRGGMNTEAF
TRBV29-1,TRBJ2-3,SVVRGPTDTQY
TRBV3-1,TRBJ1-4,ASSQANNEKLF
TRBV7-9,TRBJ2-7,ASSGWTSGLHTYEQY
TRBV24-1,TRBJ2-3,ATSEQGDFADTQY
TRBV20-1,TRBJ1-1,SATRDRYTEAF
TRBV25-1,TRBJ2-2,ASSPRPGTGPGELF
TRBV21-1,TRBJ1-4,ASSPWTTGPNEKLF
TRBV12-3/TRBV12-4,TRBJ2-5,ASSARDYKNNEQY
TRBV21-1,NA,ASRGAEQARGDEQY
TRBV7-9,TRBJ2-1,ASSLAPRGRVPNEQF
TRBV3-1,TRBJ2-3,ASSGEGATDTQY
TRBV12-3/TRBV12-4,TRBJ2-1,ASSTGGEQF
TRBV2,TRBJ2-3,ASKGLGTSTDTQY
TRBV3-1,TRBJ2-7,ASSDRSEQY
TRBV7-9,TRBJ1-2,ASSVERVSGYT
TRBV20-1,TRBJ2-7,SARDLSSTYEQY
TRBV2,TRBJ2-3,AGILVSSTDTQY
TRBV4-2,TRBJ2-1,ASSQEASGIQF
TRBV7-2,TRBJ2-3,ASNYWSVGGEPDTQY
TRBV5-1,TRBJ2-1,ASSLAVADYNEQF
TRBV28,TRBJ2-7,ASSRQGAAYEQY
TRBV18,TRBJ1-2,ASSPSLGDSNYGYT
TRBV7-2,TRBJ2-3,ASSKTGPGLDTQY
TRBV5-1,TRBJ2-7,ASNLEVGPGLRY
TRBV20-1,TRBJ2-1,SASQGLADNEQF
TRBV6-1,TRBJ2-3,ASSEAGTFTDTQY
TRBV4-2,TRBJ1-6,ASSQVGGFNSPLH
TRBV12-3/TRBV12-4,TRBJ1-4,ASSSAGGGNEKLF
TRBV27,TRBJ1-2,ASSWGQGASNYGYT